A single T cell receptor (beta chain) is shown here with its context. Its cognate antigen is unknown. Germline-derived CDR1 and CDR2 are SQVTM and ANQGSEA. Trimming left V 7 bases short and J 2 bases short, with 12 bases between. CDR3 length: 12 amino acids. This sample was included in a study of shared clonotypes between healthy human individuals. Background on the study: Used for every donor were three CD4 naive, three CD4 memory, two CD8 naive and one CD8 memory plate. General study points: Donor clonotype sharing was expected to depend on sequencing depth. Generation probabilities of non-shared clonotypes were lower (relative to those shared by all four donors).

The naive CD8 fraction comprised CD45RO-negative cells positively selected for CCR7 and excluded terminally differentiated effector memory CD45RA+ cells. Only in-frame clones appear in the TCRdb table, and some are missing; sequencing was by immunoSEQ multiplex PCR. The sample records just over 2,000,000 clones, about 95% being singletons. This rearrangement joins TRBV29-1 to TRBJ2-7; D gene ambiguous. This TCR came from a man younger than 35 in good health. Material for sequencing was naive CD8+ T cells sorted from blood. The CDR3: CSAQVAAYEQYF. DNA for the CDR3: TGCAGCGCCCAGGTGGCCGCCTACGAGCAGTACTTC.